These 3 T cell receptor beta chains were sequenced from one sample in a study of patients and donors after allogeneic stem cell transplantation. TCRdb reanalysed the RT-PCR reads using MiXCR and keeps one entry per CDR3 protein. The data show about a million distinct CDR3 sequences, with more than 15% seen just once and under 6.5% held by the top ten. Sequenced input: blood, either unsorted or a sorted T cell fraction (not recorded which). The source is a human donor who was either an allogeneic HSCT recipient or a stem cell or donor lymphocyte infusion donor (not recorded which). It is not recorded whose cells these are; they may come from a transplant donor.

This chain uses TRBV20-1 with TRBJ1-2, with no clear D. Germline values: CDR1 DFQATT, CDR2 SNEGSKA (reference sequence). V lost 6 bases to trimming and J lost 4 bases, with 9 bases between them. This CDR3 contains 11 residues. As DNA, the CDR3 is TGCAGTGCCCATAGGGTCTATGGCTACACCTTC. It codes for CSAHRVYGYTF.

V is TRBV3-1 and J is TRBJ1-1; D is undetermined. The germline CDR1 and CDR2 sequences are LGHDT and YNNKEL (reference sequence). V was shortened by 1 base and J by 5 bases, with 11 bases between the two germline ends. The CDR3 is 14 residues long. CDR3 protein: CASSQVSQGTEAFF. CDR3 DNA: TGTGCCAGCAGCCAAGTTAGTCAAGGAACTGAAGCTTTCTTT.

The V gene is TRBV12-3 or TRBV12-4, the J gene TRBJ2-7, with a weak D call TRBD1 (6 bases). The CDR3 has 14 residues. The ends were cut back, 2 bases at V and 7 bases at J, with 15 bases in the middle. CDR3 DNA sequence: TGTGCCAGCAGTTTAACAGGGAAAATGTGGGAGCAGTACTTC. Protein: CASSLTGKMWEQYF.